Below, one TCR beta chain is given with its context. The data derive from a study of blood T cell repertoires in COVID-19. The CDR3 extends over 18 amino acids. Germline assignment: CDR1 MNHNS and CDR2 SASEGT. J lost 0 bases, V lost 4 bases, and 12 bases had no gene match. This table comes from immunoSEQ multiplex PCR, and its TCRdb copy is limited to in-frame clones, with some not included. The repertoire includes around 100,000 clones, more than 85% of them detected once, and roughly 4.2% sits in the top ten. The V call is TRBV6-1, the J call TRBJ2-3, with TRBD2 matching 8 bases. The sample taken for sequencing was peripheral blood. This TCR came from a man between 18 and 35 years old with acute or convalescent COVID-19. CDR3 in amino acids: CASSGSGGGRPSTDTQYF. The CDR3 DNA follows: TGTGCCAGCAGTGGTAGCGGCGGGGGGCGTCCTAGCACAGATACGCAGTATTTT.